The clone carrying this T cell receptor beta chain was seen a handful of times. Its target is not known. 60 Vbeta and 13 Jbeta primers were used in PCR. Profiled with immunoSEQ multiplex PCR; TCRdb holds only in-frame clones, not every one. Found here are about 200,000 clones, over 65% of them singletons; the top ten hold 1.5% to 2%. The data were taken from a study of cytomegalovirus exposure and HLA in healthy donors. Participants comprised healthy donors of bone marrow. Study-level findings and limits: In vitro experiments confirmed that three CMV-associated chains were specific for CMV antigens. Highest at DRB1 and lowest at HLA-C, TCR association rates differed among HLA loci in a later analysis. Fewer N-insertions (relative to the approximately 670-donor mean) were reportedly seen in an Asian-associated ancestry cluster in a later analysis.

CDR3 size: 16 residues. Germline CDR1 reads LGHNA; CDR2 reads YSLEER. V was shortened by 0 bases and J by 3 bases, with 15 bases between the two germline ends. The TCR was taken from a woman aged 25 to 45 in good health and CMV-seronegative. Sequencing input: PBMCs. The chain is built from TRBV4-3 and TRBJ2-7, with D perhaps TRBD2 (5 bases). The CDR3 sequence: CASSQDIGGGGYEQYF. As DNA, the CDR3 is TGCGCCAGCAGCCAAGATATCGGAGGAGGAGGCTACGAGCAGTACTTC.